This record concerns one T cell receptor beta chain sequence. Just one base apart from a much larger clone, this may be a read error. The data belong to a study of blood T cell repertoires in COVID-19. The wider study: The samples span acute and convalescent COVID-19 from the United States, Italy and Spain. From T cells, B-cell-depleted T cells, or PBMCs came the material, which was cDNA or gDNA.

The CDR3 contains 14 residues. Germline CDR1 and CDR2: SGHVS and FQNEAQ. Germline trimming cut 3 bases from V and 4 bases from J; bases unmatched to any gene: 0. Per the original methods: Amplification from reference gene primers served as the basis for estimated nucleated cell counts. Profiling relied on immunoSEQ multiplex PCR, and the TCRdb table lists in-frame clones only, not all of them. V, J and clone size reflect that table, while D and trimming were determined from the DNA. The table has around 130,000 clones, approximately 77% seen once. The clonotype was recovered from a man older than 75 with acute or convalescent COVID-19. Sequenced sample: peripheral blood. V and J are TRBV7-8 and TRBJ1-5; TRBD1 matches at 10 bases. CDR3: CASSLGQGNQPQHF. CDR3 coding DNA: TGTGCCAGCAGCTTGGGACAGGGGAATCAGCCCCAGCATTTT.